The 19 T cell receptor beta chains listed next were all sequenced from one sample in a study of type 1 and type 2 diabetes patients. The PCR template was genomic DNA. A primer set of 30 forward and 13 reverse primers amplified the CDR3. TCRdb fed the multiplex PCR reads into MiXCR, producing one record per CDR3 protein. The sample includes 250,000 to 300,000 distinct CDR3 sequences, roughly 44% of them seen just once. The sequenced material came from peripheral blood mononuclear cells (PBMCs). The receptors stem from a man aged 18-30 years with type 2 diabetes.

This clonotype was observed a few times. The V call is TRBV10-2, the J call TRBJ2-2, with TRBD1 as a possible D gene (5 bases). Trimming removed 5 bases from V and 8 bases from J, with 12 bases in between. The CDR3 has 13 amino acids. The germline gives CDR1 WSHSY, CDR2 SAAADI. In DNA, the CDR3 is TGCGCCAGCAGTTTGGGGCGAAGGGGGGAGCTGTTTTTT. Residues: CASSLGRRGELFF.

CDR3 bases: TGTGCCAGCAGCGTACTTCTTGACAGTAACTATGGCTACACCTTC. Its protein product is CASSVLLDSNYGYTF. This chain connects TRBV9 to TRBJ1-2; possible D gene TRBD1, 5 bases. The CDR3 has 15 residues. Germline V gene data show CDR1 as SGDLS and CDR2 as YYNGEE. Trimming removed 1 base from V and 1 base from J, with 11 bases in between.

This chain connects TRBV28 to TRBJ2-3; 9 bases map to TRBD1. Germline trimming cut 8 bases from V and 8 bases from J; bases unmatched to any gene: 14. Germline V CDR1 and CDR2: MDHEN, SYDVKM. The CDR3 runs 15 residues. As DNA, the CDR3 is TGTGCCAGCTTATCCACAGGGGGCATTTCGTCTACGCAGTATTTT. Residues: CASLSTGGISSTQYF. The complete variable domain, with remaining parts taken from reference TRBV28 and TRBJ2-3, reads DVKVTQSSRYLVKRTGEKVFLECVQDMDHENMFWYRQDPGLGLRLIYFSYDVKMKEKGDIPEGYSVSREKKERFSLILESASTNQTSMYLCASLSTGGISSTQYFGPGTRLTVL.

The rearrangement joins TRBV4-1 to TRBJ2-7, with D possibly TRBD1 on 6 matching bases. The V end was cut by 0 bases, the J end by 9 bases, with 18 bases between. Germline assignment: CDR1 MGHRA and CDR2 YSYEKL. CDR3 size: 15 residues. Here the CDR3 DNA reads TGCGCCAGCAGCCAAGAATCCAGGGGCGCTGGCGGGCAGTACTTC. Protein sequence: CASSQESRGAGGQYF.

CDR3 loop: CASSYSAGELFF. The CDR3 DNA sequence: TGTGCCAGCTCCTATTCCGCCGGGGAGCTGTTTTTT. The chain links TRBV6-5 to TRBJ2-2; no reliable D call. The V end lost 8 bases, the J end lost 6 bases, and 10 bases lay between the germline ends. Germline-derived CDR1 and CDR2 are MNHEY and SVGAGI. The CDR3 sequence is 12 residues long.

The V gene is TRBV20-1, the J gene TRBJ2-7, with 10 bases lining up with TRBD2. Germline assignment: CDR1 DFQATT and CDR2 SNEGSKA (reference sequence). The CDR3 is 14 amino acids. Unmatched junction bases numbered 5, after V lost 3 bases and J lost 3 bases. The CDR3 here is CSASELAGYYEQYF. As DNA, the CDR3 is TGCAGTGCTAGTGAACTAGCGGGGTACTACGAGCAGTACTTC.

As concerns this clonotype: One base away lies a much larger clone, so this may be a sequencing read error. The J gene is TRBJ2-5, the V gene TRBV6-6, with D perhaps TRBD2 (5 bases). The CDR3 extends over 14 amino acids. From germline, CDR1 is MNHNY and CDR2 SVGAGI (reference sequence). In DNA, the CDR3 is TGTGCCATCAGTGATCAGGACGGGAAAGAGACCCAGTACTTC. This sequence encodes CAISDQDGKETQYF.

A remark on this clonotype: The junction departs from the called germline gene at one end, perhaps through a read error. The rearrangement uses TRBV7-8 and TRBJ2-1, with D perhaps matching TRBD1 (6 bases). Germline-derived CDR1 and CDR2 are SGHVS and FQNEAQ. This CDR3 comprises 14 residues. The chain's CDR3 is CAISLGDTDNEQFF. The CDR3 region has the DNA TGTGCCATCAGCTTAGGGGACACGGACAATGAGCAGTTCTTC.

This clonotype was seen only a few times. The chain has TRBV28 and TRBJ1-2; unclear D gene. Germline loops: CDR1 MDHEN, CDR2 SYDVKM. Between the trimmed V and J ends, which lost 11 bases and 2 bases, there was a span of 15 bases. The CDR3 is 13 amino acids. The CDR3 DNA reads TGTGCCGTTTATTCCCAAGCCAACTATGGCTACACCTTC. Translating gives CAVYSQANYGYTF.

This clonotype showed up just a few times. This chain joins TRBV15 and TRBJ1-2; D is unresolved. Germline V CDR1 and CDR2: LNHNV, YYDKDF (reference sequence). CDR3 length: 19 amino acids. The V end was cut by 0 bases, the J end by 4 bases, with 24 bases between. This CDR3 reads CATSRDRVGLGQAVYGYTF. CDR3 sequence (DNA): TGTGCCACCAGCAGAGATCGGGTTGGTTTAGGGCAGGCCGTCTATGGCTACACCTTC.

The chain joins TRBV15 to TRBJ1-1; D possibly corresponds to TRBD1 (6 bases). The CDR3 loop spans 12 amino acids. Germline CDR1 reads LNHNV; CDR2 reads YYDKDF (reference sequence). Trimming shortened V by 6 bases and J by 7 bases, and 12 bases separated the two germline ends. In nucleotides, the CDR3 is TGTGCCACCAGGGGGGCGGGAGGTGAAGCTTTCTTT. Amino acids: CATRGAGGEAFF.

V gene TRBV6-6 combines with J gene TRBJ1-1, with 8 positions matching TRBD1. The CDR3 contains 14 residues. Trimming removed 4 bases from V and 5 bases from J; junction bases left unmatched: 6. CDR1 MNHNY and CDR2 SVGAGI come from the germline V gene (reference sequence). This CDR3 reads CASSFWDRQTEAFF. As DNA, the CDR3 is TGTGCCAGCAGTTTTTGGGACAGGCAAACTGAAGCTTTCTTT.

This clonotype was seen repeatedly, ten times or more. The V gene is TRBV10-1, the J gene TRBJ1-1, with D maybe TRBD1 (5 bases). Germline CDR1 WNHNN, CDR2 SYGVQD (reference sequence). Deletions cut 4 bases from V and 4 bases from J, with 10 bases between. The CDR3 extends over 13 amino acids. CDR3: CASSVGVGTEAFF. The CDR3, as DNA: TGCGCCAGCAGTGTAGGGGTGGGCACTGAAGCTTTCTTT.

This clonotype turned up a few times. The chain has TRBV2 and TRBJ2-1, with 7 nucleotides matching TRBD1. Germline loops: CDR1 SNHLY, CDR2 FYNNEI. The junction had 11 bases not matched to a gene; V was cut back by 11 bases and J by 7 bases. The CDR3 extends over 13 amino acids. The CDR3 region has the DNA TGTGCCGCAAGGACAGGAACCCTTAATGAGCAGTTCTTC. Its translation: CAARTGTLNEQFF.

This chain joins TRBV9 and TRBJ1-2; D may be TRBD1 (6 bases). The V gene's germline CDR1 is SGDLS and CDR2 YYNGEE. Trimming cost V 1 base and J 4 bases, with 14 bases left between them. The CDR3 contains 15 residues. Written as DNA, the CDR3 is TGTGCCAGCAGCGTAAGGGGGGACTGGAGCTATGGCTACACCTTC. Translating it yields CASSVRGDWSYGYTF.

CDR3 amino acids: CASSYPPLTGGEDGYTF. The CDR3 nucleotides are TGTGCCAGCAGCTACCCGCCCCTTACAGGGGGTGAGGATGGCTACACCTTC. The V call is TRBV6-2 or TRBV6-3, the J call TRBJ1-2; 8 bases map to TRBD1. Trimming removed 6 bases from V and 6 bases from J; junction bases left unmatched: 18. The CDR3 loop spans 17 amino acids. Germline V gene data show CDR1 as MNHEY and CDR2 as SVGEGT.

At least ten counts were recorded for this clonotype. The V gene is TRBV15, the J gene TRBJ1-1; a weak D match, TRBD1 (6 bases). The CDR3 has 12 residues. V lost 0 bases and J lost 8, with 7 bases in between. Germline loops: CDR1 LNHNV, CDR2 YYDKDF (reference sequence). CDR3 sequence: CATSRDTGEAFF. Here the CDR3 DNA reads TGTGCCACCAGCAGAGATACAGGGGAAGCTTTCTTT.

The chain couples TRBV19 to TRBJ2-5; 8 bases line up with TRBD1. V was clipped by 8 bases and J by 2 bases; unmatched bases: 4. The CDR3 runs 13 residues. The germline CDR1 and CDR2 sequences are LNHDA and SQIVND (reference sequence). The CDR3 DNA is TGTGCCAGTGCCGGGACAGGTCAAGAGACCCAGTACTTC. It codes for CASAGTGQETQYF.

The V gene is TRBV13, the J gene TRBJ1-1, with TRBD1 identical over 7 bases. Germline loops: CDR1 PRHDT, CDR2 FYEKMQ (reference sequence). V was clipped by 6 bases and J by 2 bases; unmatched bases: 3. This CDR3 has 13 amino acids. Here the CDR3 DNA reads TGTGCCAGCAGGGGACAGATAAACACTGAAGCTTTCTTT. It translates to CASRGQINTEAFF.